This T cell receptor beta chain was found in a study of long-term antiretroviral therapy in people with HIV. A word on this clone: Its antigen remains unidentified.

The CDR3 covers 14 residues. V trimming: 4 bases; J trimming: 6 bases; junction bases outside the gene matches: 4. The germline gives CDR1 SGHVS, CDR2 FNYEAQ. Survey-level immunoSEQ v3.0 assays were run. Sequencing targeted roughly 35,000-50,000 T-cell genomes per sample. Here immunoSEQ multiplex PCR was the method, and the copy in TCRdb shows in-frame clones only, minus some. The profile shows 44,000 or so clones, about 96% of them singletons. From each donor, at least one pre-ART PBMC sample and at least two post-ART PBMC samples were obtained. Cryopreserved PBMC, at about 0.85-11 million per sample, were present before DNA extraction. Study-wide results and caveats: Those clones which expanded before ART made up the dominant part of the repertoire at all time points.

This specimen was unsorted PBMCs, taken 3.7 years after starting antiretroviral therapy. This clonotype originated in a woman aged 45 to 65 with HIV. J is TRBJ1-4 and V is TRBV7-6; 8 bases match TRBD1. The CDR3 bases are TGTGCCAGCAGCTGGCAGGGGGCGCATGAAAAACTGTTTTTT. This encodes CASSWQGAHEKLFF.